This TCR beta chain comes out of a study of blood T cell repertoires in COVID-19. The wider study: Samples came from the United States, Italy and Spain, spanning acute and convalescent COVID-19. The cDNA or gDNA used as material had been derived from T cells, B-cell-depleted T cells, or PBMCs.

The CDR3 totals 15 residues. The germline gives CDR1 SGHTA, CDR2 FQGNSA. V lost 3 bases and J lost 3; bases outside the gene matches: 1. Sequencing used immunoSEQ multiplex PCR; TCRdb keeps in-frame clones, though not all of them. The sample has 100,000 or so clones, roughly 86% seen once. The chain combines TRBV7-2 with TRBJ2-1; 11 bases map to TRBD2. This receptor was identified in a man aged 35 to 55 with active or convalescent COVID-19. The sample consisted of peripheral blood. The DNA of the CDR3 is TGTGCCAGCAGCTTTAGCGGGGGGGGCTACAATGAGCAGTTCTTC. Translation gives CASSFSGGGYNEQFF.